This T cell receptor beta chain stems from a study of T cells after posttransplantation cyclophosphamide. Study-level findings and limits: TRB clonality was highly associated with recipient CMV seropositivity and reactivation. Tissue-infiltrating T cells from skin or gut overlapped little with blood T cells. Later post-transplant blood repertoires were often dominated by donor CD8+ memory clones.

This clone was observed a handful of times. Its antigen remains unidentified. Method: immunoSEQ multiplex PCR; TCRdb's copy keeps in-frame clones and lacks some. The sample shows approximately 30,000 clones, none of them appearing just once. This CDR3 is 16 amino acids long. Trimming removed 0 bases at V and 8 bases at J, with 18 bases between. Germline V lookup: CDR1 SGDLS, CDR2 YYNGEE. This chain links TRBV9 with TRBJ2-1, with D perhaps given as TRBD1 or TRBD2 (5 bases each). The receptor's source is a woman in her forties or fifties in good health and a related stem cell transplant donor. The sequenced material came from PBMCs. The CDR3, as DNA: TGTGCCAGCAGCGTAGAAGGGGAGTGGGCGTTCGATGAGCAGTTCTTC. Encoded protein: CASSVEGEWAFDEQFF.